This TCR beta chain was identified in a study of Graves' ophthalmopathy and Graves' hyperthyroidism. Study-level points and caveats: Most thyroid-expanded clonotypes exceeding 0.001 frequency were also found in blood.

The authors amplified TCR beta CDR3 regions, and they did so from RNA transcripts for repertoire sequencing. HTBI primers were employed in first-round RT-PCR, then a second-round multiplex PCR followed. Via MiXCR, TCRdb re-called the multiplex PCR reads, giving one row per CDR3 protein. Seen here are 340,000 or so distinct CDR3 sequences, 17% observed once, and the top ten hold 10% to 15%. Enrollment excluded any patients with other autoimmune diseases, uncontrolled infections, pregnancy or lactation. Germline values: CDR1 GTSNPN, CDR2 SVGIG (reference sequence). The CDR3 contains 14 residues. V was pared by 3 bases and J by 0 bases, with 2 bases of the junction left unmatched. This clonotype was counted at least ten times. Its antigen remains unidentified.

The chain joins TRBV30 to TRBJ1-3; the match to TRBD1 covers 7 bases. This receptor was taken from an adult man with Graves' ophthalmopathy. The specimen was peripheral blood. The CDR3 sequence: CAWRNRGSGNTIYF. CDR3 bases: TGTGCCTGGAGGAACAGGGGCTCTGGAAACACCATATATTTT.